Below, 2 T cell receptor beta chains from the same sample are listed, as sequenced in a study of CD4 and CD8 cells across lung adenocarcinoma regions. TCRdb reanalysed the PCR reads using MiXCR and keeps one entry per CDR3 protein. The table includes some 23,000 distinct CDR3 sequences, approximately 50% detected once. Material for sequencing was CD8+ T cells from the center of a lung tumor. These receptor sequences come from a male donor with lung adenocarcinoma. The CD4 and CD8 labels of this study may be unreliable.

The chain carries TRBV10-3 and TRBJ2-5; possible D gene TRBD2, 7 bases. V lost 11 bases and J 11 bases, leaving 30 bases between the germline ends. The V gene's germline CDR1 is ENHRY and CDR2 SYGVKD. The length of the CDR3 is 15 residues. For the CDR3, the DNA is TGTGCCGTGGGGGGCGGGGGCCGCGACCTAATGGCGCAGTACTTC. Encoded protein: CAVGGGGRDLMAQYF.

This clonotype was observed at least ten times. A much larger clone lies one base from this, so it may be a read error. This chain uses TRBV6-1 with TRBJ2-1; no firm D call. CDR1 is MNHNS and CDR2 is SASEGT in the germline V gene. The CDR3 totals 10 residues. The V end was cut by 7 bases, the J end by 10 bases, with 8 bases between. In DNA form, the CDR3 reads TGTGCCAGCAACGCCTACGAGCAGTTCTTC. It yields the protein CASNAYEQFF.